Only a few counts were recorded for the clone carrying this T cell receptor (beta chain). This CDR3 contains 15 residues. From germline, CDR1 is LNHNV and CDR2 YYDKDF (reference sequence). Trimming removed 5 bases from V and 7 bases from J, with 21 bases in between. The sample is drawn from a study of identical twins. TCRdb analysed the 5' RACE reads with MiXCR anew, one entry per CDR3 protein. Here the sample spans about 480,000 distinct CDR3 sequences, 14% being singletons. The sample also formed part of further work on yellow fever vaccine responses in identical twins.

The source material was CD4+ T cells sorted from blood. J is TRBJ2-7 and V is TRBV15, with D perhaps matching TRBD1 (6 bases). This receptor was taken from a woman in her late teens or twenties in good health. DNA for the CDR3: TGTGCCACCAGCGAGCCCCGACAGGTGGGAAAAGAGCAGTACTTC. This encodes CATSEPRQVGKEQYF.